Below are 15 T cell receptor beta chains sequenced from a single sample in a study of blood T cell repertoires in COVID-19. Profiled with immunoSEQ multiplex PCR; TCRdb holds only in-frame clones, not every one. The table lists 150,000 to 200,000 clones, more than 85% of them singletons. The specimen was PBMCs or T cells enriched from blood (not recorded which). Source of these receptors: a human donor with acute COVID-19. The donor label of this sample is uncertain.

The CDR3 loop reads CASNSWRNEQFF. For the CDR3, the DNA is TGTGCCAGTAATAGCTGGAGGAATGAGCAGTTCTTC. This rearrangement joins TRBV19 to TRBJ2-1; maybe TRBD2 (5 bases). V shed 7 bases and J shed 7 bases, with 11 bases lying between them. Germline CDR1 is LNHDA and CDR2 is SQIVND (reference sequence). This CDR3 comprises 12 residues.

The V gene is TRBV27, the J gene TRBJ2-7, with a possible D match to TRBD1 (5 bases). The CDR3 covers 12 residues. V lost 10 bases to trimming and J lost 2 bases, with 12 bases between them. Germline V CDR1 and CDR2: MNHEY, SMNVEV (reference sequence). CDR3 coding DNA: TGTGCCACTTCAGGGAACACCTACGAGCAGTACTTC. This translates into CATSGNTYEQYF.

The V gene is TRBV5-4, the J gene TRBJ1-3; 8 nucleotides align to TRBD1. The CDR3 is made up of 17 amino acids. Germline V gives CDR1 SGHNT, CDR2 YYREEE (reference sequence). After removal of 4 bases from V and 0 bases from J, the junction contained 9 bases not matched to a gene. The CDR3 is CASSLNAQGASGNTIYF. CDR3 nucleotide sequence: TGTGCCAGCAGCCTTAATGCCCAGGGGGCCTCTGGAAACACCATATATTTT.

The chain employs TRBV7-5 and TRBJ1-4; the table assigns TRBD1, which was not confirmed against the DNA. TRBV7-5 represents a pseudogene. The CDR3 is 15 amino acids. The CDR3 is CARSSWTGRVEKLFF. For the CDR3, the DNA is TGTGCCAGAAGCTCCTGGACAGGGAGGGTTGAAAAACTGTTTTTT.

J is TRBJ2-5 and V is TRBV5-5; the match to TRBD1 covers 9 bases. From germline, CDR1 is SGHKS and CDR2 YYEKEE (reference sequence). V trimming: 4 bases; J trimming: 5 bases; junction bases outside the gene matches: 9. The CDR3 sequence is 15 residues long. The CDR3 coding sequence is TGTGCCAGCAGCCCTCCTACAGGGGGCATGGAGACCCAGTACTTC. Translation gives CASSPPTGGMETQYF. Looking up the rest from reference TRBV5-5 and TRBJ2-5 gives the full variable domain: DAGVTQSPTHLIKTRGQQVTLRCSPISGHKSVSWYQQVLGQGPQFIFQYYEKEERGRGNFPDRFSARQFPNYSSELNVNALLLGDSALYLCASSPPTGGMETQYFGPGTRLLVL.

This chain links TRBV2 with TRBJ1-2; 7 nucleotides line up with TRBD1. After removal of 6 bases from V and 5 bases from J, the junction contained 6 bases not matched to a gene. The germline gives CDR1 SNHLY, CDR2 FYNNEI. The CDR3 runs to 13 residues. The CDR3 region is CASRTGTQYGYTF. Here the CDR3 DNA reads TGTGCCAGCAGGACAGGGACCCAATATGGCTACACCTTC.

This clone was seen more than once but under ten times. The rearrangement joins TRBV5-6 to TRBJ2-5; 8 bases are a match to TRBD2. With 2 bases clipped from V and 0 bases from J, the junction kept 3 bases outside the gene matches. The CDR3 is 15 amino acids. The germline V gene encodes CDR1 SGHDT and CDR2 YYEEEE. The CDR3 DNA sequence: TGTGCCAGCAGCTTAGGGCGGGGGGACCAAGAGACCCAGTACTTC. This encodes CASSLGRGDQETQYF.

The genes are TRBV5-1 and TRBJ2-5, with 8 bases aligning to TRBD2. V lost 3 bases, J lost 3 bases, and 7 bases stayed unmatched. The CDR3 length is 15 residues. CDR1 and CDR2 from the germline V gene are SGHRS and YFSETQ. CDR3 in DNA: TGCGCCAGCAGCTCCTGGGGACTAGAGGAAGAGACCCAGTACTTC. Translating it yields CASSSWGLEEETQYF.

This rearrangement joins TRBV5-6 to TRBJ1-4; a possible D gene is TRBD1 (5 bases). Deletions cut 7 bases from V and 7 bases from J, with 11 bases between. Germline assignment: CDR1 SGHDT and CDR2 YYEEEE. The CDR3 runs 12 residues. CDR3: CASRAGFEKLFF. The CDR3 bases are TGTGCCAGCCGCGCAGGGTTTGAAAAACTGTTTTTT.

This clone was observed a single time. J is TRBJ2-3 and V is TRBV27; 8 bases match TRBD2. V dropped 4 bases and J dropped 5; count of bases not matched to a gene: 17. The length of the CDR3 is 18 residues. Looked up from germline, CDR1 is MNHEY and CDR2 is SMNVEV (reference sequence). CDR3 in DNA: TGTGCCAGCAGTTCGCCGAGGGGTAGCGGGGACAACCGAGATACGCAGTATTTT. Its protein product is CASSSPRGSGDNRDTQYF.

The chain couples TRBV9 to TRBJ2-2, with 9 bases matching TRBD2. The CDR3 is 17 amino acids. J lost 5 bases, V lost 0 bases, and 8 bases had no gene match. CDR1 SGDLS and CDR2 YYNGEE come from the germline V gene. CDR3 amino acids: CASSVAPAGGRTGELFF. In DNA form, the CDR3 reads TGTGCCAGCAGCGTAGCCCCAGCGGGGGGAAGGACCGGGGAGCTGTTTTTT.

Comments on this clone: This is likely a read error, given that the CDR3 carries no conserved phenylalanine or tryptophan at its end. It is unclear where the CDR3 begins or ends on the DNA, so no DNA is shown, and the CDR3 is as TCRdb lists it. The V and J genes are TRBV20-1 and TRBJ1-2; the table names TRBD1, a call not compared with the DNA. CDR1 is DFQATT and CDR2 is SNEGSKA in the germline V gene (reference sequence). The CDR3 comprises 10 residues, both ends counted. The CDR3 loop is CSAFHTRGPQ.

CDR3 residues: CASSRGGKTDTQYF. CDR3 nucleotides: TGTGCCAGCAGCCGAGGAGGGAAAACAGATACGCAGTATTTT. The chain uses TRBV9 and TRBJ2-3; D is perhaps TRBD2 (6 bases). V shed 4 bases and J shed 3 bases, with 12 bases lying between them. Germline V gene lookup returns CDR1 SGDLS and CDR2 YYNGEE. This CDR3 has 14 residues.

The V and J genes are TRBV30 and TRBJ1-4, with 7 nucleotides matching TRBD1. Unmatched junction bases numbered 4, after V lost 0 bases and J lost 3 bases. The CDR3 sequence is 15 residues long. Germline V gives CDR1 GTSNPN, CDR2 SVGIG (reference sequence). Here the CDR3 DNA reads TGTGCCTGGAGTGTACCGGGGACAGCTAATGAAAAACTGTTTTTT. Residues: CAWSVPGTANEKLFF.

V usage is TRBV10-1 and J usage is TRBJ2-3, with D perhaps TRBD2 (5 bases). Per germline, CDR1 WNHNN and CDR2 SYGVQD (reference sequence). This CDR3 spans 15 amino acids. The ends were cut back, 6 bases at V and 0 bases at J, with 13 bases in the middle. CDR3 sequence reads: CASSTTSASTDTQYF. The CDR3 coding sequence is TGCGCCAGCAGCACCACTAGTGCTAGCACAGATACGCAGTATTTT.